A selection of T cell receptor beta chains follows, all from one sample in a study of T cell responses to AZD1222 COVID-19 vaccine. TCRdb keeps only in-frame clones here, not all; method: immunoSEQ multiplex PCR. The sample includes about 190,000 clones, approximately 91% of them seen just once. The sequencing used peripheral blood, collected on day 0 of AZD1222 vaccination. These receptors came from an adult in good health. The CDR3 runs from the conserved cysteine through the conserved F or W. The order of the fields is V gene, D gene, clone size, J gene, CDR3 DNA, CDR3 protein. A D gene is named only where the DNA matches it firmly. Clone size is given for some rows only: seen once, a few or many times, or a class if the clone is expanded.

TRBV9	NA	NA	TRBJ2-7	TGTGCCAGCAGCACCCGGGACACCGGTTTATACGAGCAGTACTTC	CASSTRDTGLYEQYF
TRBV28	NA	NA	TRBJ1-1	TGTGCCAGCAGTTTACAGTATACTGAAGCTTTCTTT	CASSLQYTEAFF
TRBV27	TRBD1	NA	TRBJ1-5	TGTGCCAGCAGTTTATTGACAGGGCCTAATCAGCCCCAGCATTTT	CASSLLTGPNQPQHF
TRBV5-1	NA	NA	TRBJ1-1	TGCGCCAGCAGCTTAACAGGCACAAACACTGAAGCTTTCTTT	CASSLTGTNTEAFF
TRBV8-2	NA	NA	TRBJ2-7	TGTGGCAGCATATTAGCCAAACTTTACTACGAGCAGTACTTC	CGSILAKLYYEQYF
TRBV27	NA	NA	TRBJ1-1	TGTGCCAGCAGTGCATCTAGGGGCTCGAGGAACACTGAAGCTTTCTTT	CASSASRGSRNTEAFF
TRBV7-2	NA	NA	TRBJ1-2	TGTGCCAGCAGCAAGACAGACTATGGCTACACCTTC	CASSKTDYGYTF
TRBV29-1	NA	NA	TRBJ1-2	TGCAGCGTTGCCGCAGACCACTATGGCTACACCTTC	CSVAADHYGYTF
TRBV7-2	NA	NA	TRBJ1-1	TGTGCCAGCAGCTTAGCGGGGATGAACACTGAAGCTTTCTTT	CASSLAGMNTEAFF
TRBV19	TRBD1	NA	TRBJ1-5	TGTGCCAGTAGTATGGGGAACAGGGGTTCAGAGCCCCAGCATTTT	CASSMGNRGSEPQHF
TRBV3-1/TRBV3-2	TRBD2	NA	TRBJ2-7	TGTGCCAGCAGCCAGGGGGCTAGCGGGGCCTACGAGCAGTACTTC	CASSQGASGAYEQYF
TRBV19	NA	NA	TRBJ2-7	TGTGCCAGTACCCCCTCCGGGACTGCCTACGAGCAGTACTTC	CASTPSGTAYEQYF
TRBV13	NA	NA	TRBJ2-7	TGTGCCAGCAGCTTCTCCAACCCAACCTACGAGCAGTACTTC	CASSFSNPTYEQYF
TRBV27	TRBD1	NA	TRBJ2-1	TGTGCCACCCGGACAGGGAGCTCCTACAATGAGCAGTTCTTC	CATRTGSSYNEQFF
TRBV7-7	NA	NA	TRBJ2-5	TGTGCCAGCAGCGTAAGTTCGGGGGAGCAAGAGACCCAGTACTTC	CASSVSSGEQETQYF
TRBV5-4	TRBD1	NA	TRBJ1-2	TGTGCCAGCAGCTCGACAGGGCTGGGCTATGGCTACACCTTC	CASSSTGLGYGYTF
TRBV24-1	NA	NA	TRBJ1-1	TGTGCCACCAGTGATCTCACATCCACTGAAGCTTTCTTT	CATSDLTSTEAFF
TRBV6-2/TRBV6-3	TRBD1	NA	TRBJ2-7	TGTGCCAGCAGTTCCCTATTCTTCCCGGGACAGGACCCCTACGAGCAGTACTTC	CASSSLFFPGQDPYEQYF
TRBV7-3	NA	NA	TRBJ2-6	TGTGCCAGCAGCCCCGGGGGTGGGGCCAACGTCCTGACTTTC	CASSPGGGANVLTF
TRBV4-2	TRBD2	NA	TRBJ2-7	TGTGCCAGCAGCCAAGGGGCACCGACTAGCGGGAGGAACGAGCAGTACTTC	CASSQGAPTSGRNEQYF
TRBV5-1	NA	NA	TRBJ2-2	TGCGCCAGCAGCGCCGGACTGGATGTCGGGGAGCTGTTTTTT	CASSAGLDVGELFF
TRBV10-3	NA	NA	TRBJ1-2	TGTGCCATCAATAACCCGGGACGGCGTCCGACTAACTATGGCTACACCTTC	CAINNPGRRPTNYGYTF
TRBV9	NA	NA	TRBJ2-7	TGTGCCAGCAGCGTAGGTCCCCCGGGAGCCTACGAGCAGTACTTC	CASSVGPPGAYEQYF
TRBV9	TRBD2	NA	TRBJ2-1	TGTGCCAGCAGCGTACCATCTGGGGAGGGAGAGCAGTTCTTC	CASSVPSGEGEQFF
TRBV19	NA	NA	TRBJ2-3	TGTGCCAGTAGTATGGAAGGGATCGCAGATACGCAGTATTTT	CASSMEGIADTQYF
TRBV28	NA	NA	TRBJ2-6	TGTGCCAGCAGTTTACAGGGAGAACTAAACTCTGGGGCCAACGTCCTGACTTTC	CASSLQGELNSGANVLTF
TRBV7-9	NA	NA	TRBJ2-7	TGTGCCAGCAGCTTAGCGCACAGCTCCTACGAGCAGTACTTC	CASSLAHSSYEQYF
TRBV5-4	TRBD1	few	TRBJ1-2	TGTGCCAGCAGCTTGGCCCTGACAGGGGAGGTGTACACCTTC	CASSLALTGEVYTF
TRBV27	NA	NA	TRBJ1-2	TGTGCCAGCAGTACCCGGGGTAACGCCTATGGCTACACCTTC	CASSTRGNAYGYTF
TRBV7-2	NA	few	TRBJ2-7	TGTGCCAGCAGTCCCAAACTTGGGTCGGCCTACGAGCAGTACTTC	CASSPKLGSAYEQYF
TRBV6-5	NA	NA	TRBJ1-5	TGTGCCCGCCAACCCAGGAGCCGCCAGCCCCAGCATTTT	CARQPRSRQPQHF
TRBV27	NA	NA	TRBJ1-2	TGTGCCAGCAGTCAAGGTCGGTTTTTAGGCTACACCTTC	CASSQGRFLGYTF
TRBV3-1/TRBV3-2	NA	few	TRBJ1-4	TGTGCCAGCAGCCAAGGAGGGACGTATAATGAAAAACTGTTTTTT	CASSQGGTYNEKLFF
TRBV18	NA	NA	TRBJ1-4	TGTGCCAGCTCACCCGCTGCGGGTTCTAATGAAAAACTGTTTTTT	CASSPAAGSNEKLFF
TRBV15	NA	few	TRBJ2-7	TGTGCCACCAGCACGGGGGGCGTCTCCTACGAGCAGTACTTC	CATSTGGVSYEQYF
TRBV5-1	NA	NA	TRBJ1-2	TGCGCCAGCAGCTTCGACGGGAATGGCTACACCTTC	CASSFDGNGYTF
TRBV6-5	NA	NA	TRBJ1-5	TGTGCCACGGGATTCAATCAGCCCCAGCATTTT	CATGFNQPQHF
TRBV6-2/TRBV6-3	TRBD1	NA	TRBJ1-1	TGTGCCAGCAGTTACCCAGTACCTCCATCCTTGACAGGGGGGAACACTGAAGCTTTCTTT	CASSYPVPPSLTGGNTEAFF
TRBV7-6	NA	once	TRBJ2-7	TGTGCCAGCAGCTCCTACCGGGACCGGTCCTACGAGCAGTACTTC	CASSSYRDRSYEQYF
TRBV28	TRBD2	NA	TRBJ2-7	TGTGCCAGCAGTTCGCTAGCGGGAGAAACCTACGAGCAGTACTTC	CASSSLAGETYEQYF
TRBV2	TRBD2	NA	TRBJ2-3	TGTGCCAGCAGGGGACTAGCCTCCACAGATACGCAGTATTTT	CASRGLASTDTQYF